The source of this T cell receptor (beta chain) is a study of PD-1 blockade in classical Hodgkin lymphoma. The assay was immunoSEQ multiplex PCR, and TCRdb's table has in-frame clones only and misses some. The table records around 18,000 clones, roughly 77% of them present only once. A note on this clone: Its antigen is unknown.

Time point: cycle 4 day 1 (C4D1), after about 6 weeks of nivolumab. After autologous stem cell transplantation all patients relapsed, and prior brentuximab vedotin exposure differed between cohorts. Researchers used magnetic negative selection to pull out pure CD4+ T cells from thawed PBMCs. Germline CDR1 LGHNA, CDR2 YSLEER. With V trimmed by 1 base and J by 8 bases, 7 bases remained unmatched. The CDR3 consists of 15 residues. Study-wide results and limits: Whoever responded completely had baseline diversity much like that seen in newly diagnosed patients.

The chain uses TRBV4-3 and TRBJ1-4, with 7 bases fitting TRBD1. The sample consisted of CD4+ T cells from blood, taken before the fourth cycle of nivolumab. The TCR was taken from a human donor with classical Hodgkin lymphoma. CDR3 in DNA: TGCGCCAGCAGCCAAGGAAACAGGGGAGGAGAAAAACTGTTTTTT. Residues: CASSQGNRGGEKLFF.